This entry describes one T cell receptor (beta chain). Its target is not known. Measured with immunoSEQ multiplex PCR; TCRdb has only the in-frame clones, and not every one. The sample contains about 36,000 clones, about 88% of which appear only once. This sample stems from a study of OX40 agonist ivuxolimab in advanced cancers. Study in general: As their treatment, patients were administered ivuxolimab, an agonistic anti-OX40 (CD134) antibody.

V lost 5 bases, J lost 4 bases, and 11 bases stayed unmatched. The V gene's germline CDR1 is SGHTA and CDR2 FQGTGA. The CDR3 contains 16 residues. Study-level results: Low levels of normalized T-cell clonal expansion also appeared in some nonresponders. Partial responders at 0.1-3.0 mg/kg had among the lowest clonal expansion. Expanded clones were, on average, more numerous in CD8+ T cells than in CD4+.

This TCR was recovered from an adult with an advanced solid tumor such as melanoma, head and neck, liver or kidney cancer. Specimen: CD4+ or CD8+ T cells sorted from blood, collected in a trial of the OX40 agonist ivuxolimab. The chain carries TRBV7-3 and TRBJ1-5, with 7 bases matching TRBD1. The CDR3: CASSPQGVMENQPQHF. CDR3 DNA sequence: TGTGCCAGCAGCCCCCAGGGGGTGATGGAAAATCAGCCCCAGCATTTT.